These 27 T cell receptor beta chains share one sample of origin, sequenced in a study of Graves' ophthalmopathy and Graves' hyperthyroidism. Amplification targeted the TCR beta CDR3 regions, with RNA transcripts as the source material. Investigators did first-round RT-PCR with HTBI primers, then second-round multiplex PCR. TCRdb used MiXCR to reprocess the multiplex PCR reads, holding one entry per CDR3 protein. Among 350,000 to 400,000 distinct CDR3 sequences listed, approximately 15% were seen once. The sequenced material came from peripheral blood. These receptors originate from a woman aged 18 to 35 with stable Graves' hyperthyroidism.

This clonotype was found many times. This rearrangement joins TRBV20-1 to TRBJ1-5; 7 bases fit TRBD1. The V segment lost 6 bases and the J segment 2 bases; nucleotides outside the gene matches: 4. Germline V CDR1 and CDR2: DFQATT, SNEGSKA (reference sequence). The CDR3 runs 13 residues. The CDR3 bases are TGCAGTGCAGCTCAGGGGGGCAATCAGCCCCAGCATTTT. As protein: CSAAQGGNQPQHF.

This clonotype has more than one count but fewer than ten. J is TRBJ2-7 and V is TRBV2; 7 nucleotides agree with TRBD1. Germline lookup yields CDR1 SNHLY and CDR2 FYNNEI. The CDR3 covers 13 residues. The V segment lost 8 bases and the J segment 1 base; nucleotides outside the gene matches: 5. Here the CDR3 reads CASGRQGSYEQYF. The CDR3 DNA reads as TGTGCCAGCGGGAGACAGGGTTCCTACGAGCAGTACTTC.

This clonotype occurred many times. The chain recombines TRBV6-5 with TRBJ1-2, with 8 bases matching TRBD1. This CDR3 has 15 residues. The V gene's germline CDR1 is MNHEY and CDR2 SVGAGI. V lost 0 bases and J lost 8; bases outside the gene matches: 8. The CDR3 reads CASSYSPGRDRGYTF. CDR3 DNA: TGTGCCAGCAGTTACTCTCCGGGGAGGGACAGGGGCTACACCTTC.

This chain's CDR3 is CASSRTSRAGELFF. The DNA for the CDR3 is TGTGCCAGCAGCCGGACTAGCAGGGCCGGGGAGCTGTTTTTT. This chain links TRBV7-2 with TRBJ2-2; TRBD2 matches at 8 bases. Trimming cost V 5 bases and J 6 bases; bases outside gene matches: 5. Germline V CDR1 and CDR2: SGHTA, FQGNSA. The length of the CDR3 is 14 residues.

This clonotype has ten or more counts. This chain uses TRBV29-1 with TRBJ2-5; D is unresolved. Germline CDR1 is SQVTM and CDR2 is ANQGSEA. The V end lost 7 bases, the J end lost 0 bases, and 3 bases lay between the germline ends. The CDR3 totals 10 residues. The CDR3 loop is CSAYQETQYF. Written as DNA, the CDR3 is TGCAGCGCCTACCAAGAGACCCAGTACTTC.

In this sample, this clonotype turned up many times. The J gene is TRBJ1-6, the V gene TRBV27, with a weak D call TRBD1 (6 bases). This CDR3 is 13 amino acids long. The V end lost 5 bases, the J end lost 11 bases, and 13 bases lay between the germline ends. In germline, CDR1 is MNHEY, CDR2 SMNVEV (reference sequence). CDR3 nucleotides: TGTGCCAGCAGTCCCGGACAGACAGCACCCCTCCACTTT. As protein: CASSPGQTAPLHF.

Ten or more counts support this clonotype. CDR3 nucleotide sequence: TGTGCCAGCAGCCCAGGACCCTATGGCTACACCTTC. Its protein product is CASSPGPYGYTF. This chain links TRBV28 with TRBJ1-2; D gene uncertain. The CDR3 covers 12 residues. Germline V gives CDR1 MDHEN, CDR2 SYDVKM. Trimming cost V 6 bases and J 4 bases, with 9 bases left between them.

This clonotype appeared many times. The CDR3 DNA is TGTGCCAGCGGGGACAGAGAGACCACTGAAGCTTTCTTT. Its protein product is CASGDRETTEAFF. The gene calls are TRBV9 and TRBJ1-1, with TRBD1 matching over 7 bases. J was trimmed by 4 bases and V by 7 bases; bases with no gene match: 7. The CDR3 extends over 13 amino acids. Per germline, CDR1 SGDLS and CDR2 YYNGEE.

This clonotype was counted ten times or more. The chain recombines TRBV12-3 or TRBV12-4 with TRBJ2-2; D uncertain. Trimming left V 2 bases short and J 1 base short, with 11 bases between. The CDR3 is 16 amino acids. CDR3 coding DNA: TGTGCCAGCAGTTTATTTTGGGCCTGGAACACCGGGGAGCTGTTTTTT. As protein: CASSLFWAWNTGELFF.

This clonotype was found many times. V usage is TRBV9 and J usage is TRBJ1-1, with D tentatively TRBD1 (5 bases). V lost 0 bases and J 5 bases, leaving 14 bases between the germline ends. The CDR3 length is 15 residues. Looked up from germline, CDR1 is SGDLS and CDR2 is YYNGEE. The CDR3: CASSVASRDRTEAFF. For the CDR3, the DNA is TGTGCCAGCAGCGTAGCTAGCAGGGATCGGACTGAAGCTTTCTTT.

This clonotype has a count of ten or more. In DNA, the CDR3 is TGCGCCAGCAGCCAAGGTCGGCGGCTTACTAACTATGGCTACACCTTC. Its protein is CASSQGRRLTNYGYTF. The chain has TRBV4-3 and TRBJ1-2; D is unresolved. In germline, CDR1 is LGHNA, CDR2 YSLEER. V lost 1 base to trimming and J lost 0 bases, with 12 bases between them. CDR3 length: 16 residues.

V and J are TRBV5-6 and TRBJ1-2; D is perhaps TRBD1 (5 bases). Per germline, CDR1 SGHDT and CDR2 YYEEEE. Deletions cut 4 bases from V and 2 bases from J, with 21 bases between. The CDR3 is 17 amino acids. The CDR3 DNA reads as TGTGCCAGCAGCCCCCTGGGGGGAAACTCGTACAACTATGGCTACACCTTC. Residues: CASSPLGGNSYNYGYTF.

In this sample, this clonotype turned up a few times. The chain has TRBV19 and TRBJ2-7; D is ambiguous. Trimming removed 1 base from V and 0 bases from J, with 7 bases in between. The CDR3 runs 14 residues. Germline V gene data show CDR1 as LNHDA and CDR2 as SQIVND (reference sequence). Here the CDR3 DNA reads TGTGCCAGTAGTATAGTGGGCGGCTCCTACGAGCAGTACTTC. Its translation: CASSIVGGSYEQYF.

This clonotype was seen ten or more times. CDR3 residues: CASSPAGTSGYEQYF. In DNA form, the CDR3 reads TGTGCCAGCAGCCCAGCCGGGACTAGCGGCTACGAGCAGTACTTC. The J gene is TRBJ2-7, the V gene TRBV9; 11 nucleotides line up with TRBD2. The germline V gene has CDR1 SGDLS and CDR2 YYNGEE. Unmatched junction bases numbered 6, after V lost 4 bases and J lost 3 bases. The CDR3 runs to 15 residues.

A note on this clonotype: Given a much more abundant clone one base away, this may be a read error. V and J are TRBV9 and TRBJ1-1, with D unclear. Per germline, CDR1 SGDLS and CDR2 YYNGEE. There are 13 residues in the CDR3. CDR3 bases: TGTTCCAGCAGCGAGGACTTTAGAACTGAAGCTTTCTTT. Residues: CSSSEDFRTEAFF.

This clonotype showed up many times. The J gene is TRBJ2-2, the V gene TRBV19; 8 nucleotides line up with TRBD1. This CDR3 is 13 amino acids long. Germline trimming cut 6 bases from V and 6 bases from J; bases unmatched to any gene: 3. Germline CDR1 reads LNHDA; CDR2 reads SQIVND (reference sequence). The CDR3 sequence: CASRDREAGELFF. The CDR3 DNA follows: TGTGCCAGTAGGGACAGGGAGGCCGGGGAGCTGTTTTTT.

This clonotype was observed many times. In nucleotides, the CDR3 is TGTGCCAGCAGCTCGGACTGGAACACCGGGGAGCTGTTTTTT. This codes for CASSSDWNTGELFF. The chain employs TRBV7-2 and TRBJ2-2, with D perhaps matching TRBD2 (5 bases). From germline, CDR1 is SGHTA and CDR2 FQGNSA. CDR3 length: 14 residues. The V end lost 4 bases, the J end lost 1 base, and 7 bases lay between the germline ends.

This clonotype was counted ten times or more. This sequence joins TRBV5-1 and TRBJ2-7, with D perhaps TRBD1 (6 bases). This CDR3 spans 14 amino acids. Germline V gene sequence: CDR1 SGHRS, CDR2 YFSETQ. V was cut by 4 bases and J by 3 bases, with 14 bases left in between. CDR3 in amino acids: CASSPGHNIYEQYF. The CDR3 DNA is TGCGCCAGCAGCCCGGGACACAATATCTACGAGCAGTACTTC.

This clonotype has ten or more counts. The chain links TRBV28 to TRBJ1-6; D is uncertain. The V gene's germline CDR1 is MDHEN and CDR2 SYDVKM. The V end lost 6 bases, the J end lost 7 bases, and 7 bases lay between the germline ends. The CDR3 is 12 amino acids. The CDR3 is CASRATNSPLHF. DNA for the CDR3: TGTGCCAGCAGGGCGACAAATTCACCCCTCCACTTT.

There are many counts of this clonotype. As the CDR3 is not closed by the conserved phenylalanine or tryptophan, this likely results from a read error. J is TRBJ1-6 and V is TRBV12-3 or TRBV12-4; TRBD1 agrees at 7 bases. The CDR3 is 14 amino acids. The V segment lost 3 bases and the J segment 10 bases; nucleotides outside the gene matches: 6. CDR3 sequence reads: CASSFDRVGSPLHL. The DNA of the CDR3 is TGTGCCAGCAGTTTTGACAGGGTTGGATCACCCCTCCACCTT.

The chain links TRBV19 to TRBJ1-1; 9 bases match TRBD1. Germline lookup yields CDR1 LNHDA and CDR2 SQIVND (reference sequence). J gave up 4 bases and V 8 bases, and 8 bases lay outside the gene matches. CDR3 length: 14 amino acids. The CDR3 loop is CASQLTGGGTEAFF. The CDR3 bases are TGTGCCAGTCAATTAACAGGGGGCGGCACTGAAGCTTTCTTT.

This clonotype was observed a handful of times. V usage is TRBV2 and J usage is TRBJ2-7; 11 bases align to TRBD1. In germline, CDR1 is SNHLY, CDR2 FYNNEI. V lost 8 bases and J lost 0; bases outside the gene matches: 9. The CDR3 is made up of 16 amino acids. In DNA, the CDR3 is TGTGCCAGCTGGGACAGGGGGAGTCCTAGCTCCTACGAGCAGTACTTC. It encodes CASWDRGSPSSYEQYF.

This clonotype was found many times. The chain uses TRBV6-5 and TRBJ1-1; D ambiguous. The V and J ends lost 0 bases and 2 bases respectively, with 7 bases between them. The V gene's germline CDR1 is MNHEY and CDR2 SVGAGI. The CDR3 has 14 residues. CDR3 DNA: TGTGCCAGCAGTTACTCGCGGTTTAACACTGAAGCTTTCTTT. This codes for CASSYSRFNTEAFF.

This clonotype was picked up many times. The CDR3 coding sequence is TGTGCCACCAGCAACCCCGGTTGGGCGGGGAGCGAATACGAGCAGTACTTC. Translation gives CATSNPGWAGSEYEQYF. V gene TRBV15 combines with J gene TRBJ2-7, with D possibly TRBD2 on 6 matching bases. In germline, CDR1 is LNHNV, CDR2 YYDKDF (reference sequence). CDR3 length equals 17 residues. V was pared by 4 bases and J by 4 bases, with 23 bases between.

The chain has TRBV7-2 and TRBJ1-2, with TRBD1 matching 10 bases. From germline, CDR1 is SGHTA and CDR2 FQGNSA. J gave up 7 bases and V 5 bases, and 4 bases lay outside the gene matches. The CDR3 loop spans 13 amino acids. CDR3 amino acids: CASSPGTGVGYTF. CDR3 coding DNA: TGTGCCAGCAGCCCCGGGACAGGGGTTGGCTACACCTTC.

In this sample, this clonotype turned up many times. This chain connects TRBV2 to TRBJ2-6, with a possible D match to TRBD2 (6 bases). The CDR3 runs to 16 residues. The germline V gene encodes CDR1 SNHLY and CDR2 FYNNEI. The germline V and J ends were trimmed by 5 bases and 4 bases, with 15 bases remaining between them. The chain's CDR3 is CASSKKGRRGANVLTF. CDR3 coding DNA: TGTGCCAGCAGTAAGAAGGGGAGGAGGGGGGCCAACGTCCTGACTTTC.

This clonotype has at least ten counts. This sequence joins TRBV7-9 and TRBJ1-5; TRBD1 might be the D (5 bases). The CDR3 length is 14 residues. Germline lookup yields CDR1 SEHNR and CDR2 FQNEAQ (reference sequence). Trimming took 4 bases from V and 9 from J, leaving 16 bases between them. CDR3 residues: CASSSWDPQGPQHF. For the CDR3, the DNA is TGTGCCAGCAGCTCCTGGGACCCACAAGGGCCCCAGCATTTT.